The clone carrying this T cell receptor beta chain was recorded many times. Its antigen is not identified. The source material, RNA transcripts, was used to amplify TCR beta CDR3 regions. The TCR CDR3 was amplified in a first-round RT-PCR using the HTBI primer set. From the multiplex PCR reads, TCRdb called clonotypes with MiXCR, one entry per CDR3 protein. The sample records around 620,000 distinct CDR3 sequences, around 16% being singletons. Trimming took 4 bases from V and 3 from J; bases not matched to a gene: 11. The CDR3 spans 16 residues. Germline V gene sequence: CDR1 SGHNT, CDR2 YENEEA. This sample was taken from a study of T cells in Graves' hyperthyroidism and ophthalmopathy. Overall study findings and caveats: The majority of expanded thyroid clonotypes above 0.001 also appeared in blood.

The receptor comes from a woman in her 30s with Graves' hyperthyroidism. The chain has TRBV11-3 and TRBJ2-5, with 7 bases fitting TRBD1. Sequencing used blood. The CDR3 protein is CASSSPLGQIEETQYF. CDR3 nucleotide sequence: TGTGCCAGCAGCTCACCCCTGGGACAGATAGAAGAGACCCAGTACTTC.